Here is one T cell receptor beta chain with its context. This record comes from a study of blood T cell repertoires in COVID-19. For the study at large: Material from acute and convalescent COVID-19 was sourced from the United States, Italy and Spain.

Under the authors' procedure: Cell counts per sample came from amplifying reference gene primers. TCRdb keeps only in-frame clones here, not all; method: immunoSEQ multiplex PCR. V, J and clone size are those of that table, while D and trimming were read from the DNA. There are 200,000 to 250,000 clones in the sample; about four fifths occur only once, and roughly 8% lies in the top ten. What was sequenced was peripheral blood. This TCR derives from an elderly woman with COVID-19, enrolled during active disease.

CDR3 in amino acids: CASSPLAGITRDTQYF. The CDR3, as DNA: TGTGCCAGCAGCCCCCTAGCGGGGATCACACGAGATACGCAGTATTTT. This sequence joins TRBV7-3 and TRBJ2-3, with 9 bases fitting TRBD2. CDR3 length: 16 residues. CDR1 SGHTA and CDR2 FQGTGA come from the germline V gene. V lost 5 bases to trimming and J lost 5 bases; unmatched junction nucleotides: 11.